The 10 T cell receptor beta chains given below trace back to one sample, sequenced in a study of cytomegalovirus exposure and HLA in healthy donors. TCRdb keeps only in-frame clones here, not all; method: immunoSEQ multiplex PCR. The sample holds about 130,000 clones, around 94% seen once. What was sequenced was PBMCs. The receptors here all came from a woman aged 18-29 years in good health and CMV-seronegative.

This sequence joins TRBV11-1 and TRBJ2-3; 10 nucleotides match TRBD2. Germline loops: CDR1 SGHAT, CDR2 FQDESV (reference sequence). Trimming at V came to 3 bases and at J to 3 bases, leaving 3 bases not matched to a gene. This CDR3 has 15 residues. The CDR3 DNA is TGTGCCAGCAGCTTTAGCGGGAGGTATACAGATACGCAGTATTTT. Its protein is CASSFSGRYTDTQYF.

The rearrangement links TRBV9 to TRBJ1-1; D not resolved. Germline loops: CDR1 SGDLS, CDR2 YYNGEE. CDR3 length: 15 amino acids. The V gene lost 0 bases and the J gene lost 1 base, with 10 bases spanning the gap. In DNA form, the CDR3 reads TGTGCCAGCAGCGTAGAGGACTTTGGGAACACTGAAGCTTTCTTT. It translates to CASSVEDFGNTEAFF.

The chain uses TRBV2 and TRBJ2-7; TRBD1 aligns across 7 bases. Germline CDR1 is SNHLY and CDR2 is FYNNEI. V dropped 3 bases and J dropped 2; count of bases not matched to a gene: 1. This CDR3 region has 13 residues. CDR3 region: CASSDDRAYEQYF. CDR3 sequence (DNA): TGTGCCAGCAGTGACGACAGGGCCTACGAGCAGTACTTC.

The chain has TRBV18 and TRBJ2-1; 7 bases match TRBD2. Germline lookup yields CDR1 KGHSH and CDR2 LQKENI. The ends lost 2 bases at V and 3 bases at J; junction bases unmatched: 1. This CDR3 is built from 14 residues. As DNA, the CDR3 is TGTGCCAGCTCACCAACGGGGGGCTACAATGAGCAGTTCTTC. Protein product: CASSPTGGYNEQFF.

The CDR3 region is CASSVGSGAETQYF. DNA of the CDR3: TGTGCCAGCAGCGTAGGAAGTGGGGCAGAGACCCAGTACTTC. The gene calls are TRBV9 and TRBJ2-5; the D gene is possibly TRBD1 (5 bases). Trimming shortened V by 0 bases and J by 4 bases, and 10 bases separated the two germline ends. Germline CDR1 reads SGDLS; CDR2 reads YYNGEE. The CDR3 spans 14 residues.

This rearrangement joins TRBV27 to TRBJ1-1, with no clear D. Trimming pared 7 bases from V and 0 bases from J, leaving 12 bases between. The germline V gene has CDR1 MNHEY and CDR2 SMNVEV (reference sequence). CDR3 length: 14 amino acids. The CDR3 sequence is CASIGSAVNTEAFF. For the CDR3, the DNA is TGTGCCAGCATCGGTAGTGCGGTGAACACTGAAGCTTTCTTT.

The V and J genes are TRBV28 and TRBJ2-7; D gene ambiguous. Trimming stripped 10 bases from V and 4 bases from J, with 20 bases between. The length of the CDR3 is 14 residues. Germline values: CDR1 MDHEN, CDR2 SYDVKM. CDR3: CAISTDTSPYEQYF. The CDR3, as DNA: TGTGCCATCTCGACCGACACCTCCCCGTACGAGCAGTACTTC.

This clone was detected a few times. The rearrangement links TRBV18 to TRBJ2-7; 8 bases align to TRBD2. With 5 bases clipped from V and 2 bases from J, the junction kept 8 bases outside the gene matches. The CDR3 has 15 amino acids. Germline V gene sequence: CDR1 KGHSH, CDR2 LQKENI. The CDR3 coding sequence is TGTGCCAGCTCATCTATAGCGGGAACGACCTACGAGCAGTACTTC. Translated: CASSSIAGTTYEQYF.

The rearrangement uses TRBV5-1 and TRBJ2-5; D is possibly TRBD1 (7 bases). CDR3 size: 16 residues. Trimming took off 0 bases at V and 5 bases at J, with 17 bases between the two ends. Germline V gene lookup returns CDR1 SGHRS and CDR2 YFSETQ. CDR3 bases: TGCGCCAGCAGCTTGGCAGGCAGGGGGGCGTTCGAGACCCAGTACTTC. Residues: CASSLAGRGAFETQYF.

The V gene is TRBV7-6, the J gene TRBJ1-3; a possible D gene is TRBD1 (5 bases). V lost 0 bases and J lost 4, with 7 bases in between. Germline CDR1 SGHVS, CDR2 FNYEAQ. The CDR3 extends over 14 amino acids. CDR3: CASSLAGAGNTIYF. For the CDR3, the DNA is TGTGCCAGCAGCTTAGCAGGGGCCGGAAACACCATATATTTT.